The 24 T cell receptor beta chains in this list originate from one sample, sequenced in a study of T cell responses to AZD1222 COVID-19 vaccine. Data came from immunoSEQ multiplex PCR; TCRdb stores just in-frame clones and leaves some out. The table includes about 87,000 clones, 90% detected once. The sample consisted of peripheral blood, taken on day 0 of AZD1222 vaccination. The receptors were gathered from an adult in good health.

The chain recombines TRBV6-5 with TRBJ1-2; D is possibly TRBD1 (6 bases). From germline, CDR1 is MNHEY and CDR2 SVGAGI. V was shortened by 2 bases and J by 4 bases, with 8 bases between the two germline ends. This CDR3 has 13 amino acids. CDR3 DNA: TGTGCCAGCAGTTACGTAGGGGGCTATGGCTACACCTTC. Translation: CASSYVGGYGYTF.

In DNA form, the CDR3 reads TGTGCCAGCAGCTTAGCGGCAGCCTACGAGCAGTACTTC. Protein sequence: CASSLAAAYEQYF. The chain carries TRBV7-6 and TRBJ2-7; D is unclear. Germline CDR1 SGHVS, CDR2 FNYEAQ. This CDR3 comprises 13 residues. V was shortened by 0 bases and J by 2 bases, with 5 bases between the two germline ends.

This clone was detected only once. The gene calls are TRBV27 and TRBJ1-4; D perhaps matches TRBD1 (6 bases). Germline V gives CDR1 MNHEY, CDR2 SMNVEV (reference sequence). CDR3 size: 14 residues. V was cut by 6 bases and J by 6 bases, with 14 bases left in between. Here the CDR3 reads CASRNRVSDEKLFF. The DNA for the CDR3 is TGTGCCAGCAGAAACAGGGTCTCCGATGAAAAACTGTTTTTT.

The rearrangement joins TRBV7-2 to TRBJ2-3; maybe TRBD2 (7 bases). Germline V lookup: CDR1 SGHTA, CDR2 FQGNSA. The V and J ends lost 4 bases and 4 bases respectively, with 15 bases between them. The CDR3 sequence is 15 residues long. CDR3 loop: CASSSMRGRADTQYF. The CDR3 nucleotides read TGTGCCAGCAGCTCAATGCGGGGGCGGGCAGATACGCAGTATTTT.

This clone appeared a few times. The CDR3 DNA is TGTGCCAGCAGCTTATTGGACAGGGGTGGCTACACCTTC. This gives the protein CASSLLDRGGYTF. V is TRBV11-1 and J is TRBJ1-2, with 9 bases aligning to TRBD1. CDR1 and CDR2 (germline): SGHAT, FQDESV (reference sequence). After removal of 2 bases from V and 7 bases from J, the junction contained 2 bases not matched to a gene. The length of the CDR3 is 13 residues.

In its sample, this clone was seen once. The chain is built from TRBV12-3 or TRBV12-4 and TRBJ2-1; possibly TRBD2 for D (5 bases). There are 10 residues in the CDR3. Trimming took off 5 bases at V and 10 bases at J, with 6 bases between the two ends. The CDR3 sequence is CASSGGEQFF. The CDR3, as DNA: TGTGCCAGCAGTGGCGGGGAGCAGTTCTTC.

V is TRBV7-2 and J is TRBJ1-6, with no clear D. V was clipped by 2 bases and J by 12 bases, with 8 bases between them. The CDR3 is made up of 12 amino acids. Germline assignment: CDR1 SGHTA and CDR2 FQGNSA. CDR3 sequence reads: CASSLPPEPLHF. CDR3 nucleotide sequence: TGTGCCAGCAGCTTACCCCCCGAACCCCTCCACTTT. The full variable domain, its missing parts supplied by reference TRBV7-2 and TRBJ1-6, is GAGVSQSPSNKVTEKGKDVELRCDPISGHTALYWYRQSLGQGLEFLIYFQGNSAPDKSGLPSDRFSAERTGGSVSTLTIQRTQQEDSAVYLCASSLPPEPLHFGNGTRLTVT.

The genes are TRBV7-9 and TRBJ1-5, with a weak D call TRBD1 (6 bases). This CDR3 is built from 14 residues. Germline lookup yields CDR1 SEHNR and CDR2 FQNEAQ (reference sequence). The V and J ends lost 2 bases and 5 bases respectively, with 10 bases between them. The DNA of the CDR3 is TGTGCCAGCAGCTTACTGGGGGCCGATCAGCCCCAGCATTTT. It codes for CASSLLGADQPQHF. Filled out from reference TRBV7-9 and TRBJ1-5, the complete variable domain reads DTGVSQNPRHKITKRGQNVTFRCDPISEHNRLYWYRQTLGQGPEFLTYFQNEAQLEKSRLLSDRFSAERPKGSFSTLEIQRTEQGDSAMYLCASSLLGADQPQHFGDGTRLSIL.

V usage is TRBV15 and J usage is TRBJ1-2; TRBD1 is a possible D gene (5 bases). V gave up 0 bases and J gave up 5 bases, with 10 bases separating them. The germline V gene encodes CDR1 LNHNV and CDR2 YYDKDF (reference sequence). CDR3 size: 14 residues. This chain's CDR3 is CATSRDSRDYGYTF. The CDR3 region has the DNA TGTGCCACCAGCAGAGATTCCAGGGATTATGGCTACACCTTC.

This sequence joins TRBV6-5 and TRBJ1-5; the D gene is possibly TRBD1 (6 bases). Germline-derived CDR1 and CDR2 are MNHEY and SVGAGI. V was pared by 6 bases and J by 3 bases, with 9 bases between. The CDR3 extends over 13 amino acids. CDR3 sequence reads: CASSRQVNQPQHF. In DNA form, the CDR3 reads TGTGCCAGCAGCCGACAGGTCAATCAGCCCCAGCATTTT.

The genes are TRBV24-1 and TRBJ1-2; 7 positions match TRBD1. This CDR3 spans 15 amino acids. The V segment lost 4 bases and the J segment 3 bases; nucleotides outside the gene matches: 7. CDR1 and CDR2 (germline): KGHDR, SFDVKD. This CDR3 is CATSDPTGTDYGYTF. CDR3 nucleotides: TGTGCCACCAGTGACCCAACCGGGACAGACTATGGCTACACCTTC.

This CDR3 is CASSWEGTSEQYF. The CDR3 DNA reads as TGTGCCAGCAGCTGGGAGGGGACTTCCGAGCAGTACTTC. The J gene is TRBJ2-7, the V gene TRBV5-6, with 7 bases fitting TRBD2. V gave up 3 bases and J gave up 6 bases; unmatched junction bases: 6. The length of the CDR3 is 13 residues. The germline V gene has CDR1 SGHDT and CDR2 YYEEEE.

This chain links TRBV10-3 with TRBJ1-5; 8 bases align to TRBD1. Germline V gives CDR1 ENHRY, CDR2 SYGVKD. The V segment lost 0 bases and the J segment 5 bases; nucleotides outside the gene matches: 3. The CDR3 is 15 residues long. The DNA for the CDR3 is TGTGCCATCAGTGAGTCAGGGACAGGAGATCAGCCCCAGCATTTT. It encodes CAISESGTGDQPQHF.

The chain employs TRBV5-4 and TRBJ1-1, with unresolved D. There are 13 residues in the CDR3. Trimming left V 4 bases short and J 10 bases short, with 17 bases between. Germline values: CDR1 SGHNT, CDR2 YYREEE (reference sequence). The CDR3 DNA follows: TGTGCCAGCAGCGTGGACGTGACACTAGGAGCTTTCTTT. Its protein is CASSVDVTLGAFF.

The rearrangement joins TRBV6-5 to TRBJ2-7; TRBD1 matches 8 bases. Germline values: CDR1 MNHEY, CDR2 SVGAGI. This CDR3 has 15 amino acids. V lost 0 bases and J lost 2; bases outside the gene matches: 3. CDR3 residues: CASSYSGQDPYEQYF. CDR3 sequence (DNA): TGTGCCAGCAGTTACTCGGGACAGGATCCCTACGAGCAGTACTTC.

This chain joins TRBV18 and TRBJ1-2; maybe TRBD1 (6 bases). CDR1 and CDR2 from the germline V gene are KGHSH and LQKENI. This CDR3 is built from 15 residues. V was cut by 0 bases and J by 8 bases, with 16 bases left in between. The DNA of the CDR3 is TGTGCCAGCTCACCACCTAGTCTTTACAGGGAAGGCTACACCTTC. This translates into CASSPPSLYREGYTF. Variable domain in full (rest from reference TRBV18 and TRBJ1-2): NAGVMQNPRHLVRRRGQEARLRCSPMKGHSHVYWYRQLPEEGLKFMVYLQKENIIDESGMPKERFSAEFPKEGPSILRIQQVVRGDSAAYFCASSPPSLYREGYTFGSGTRLTVV.

The CDR3 is CASSLERTRTAFF. In nucleotides, the CDR3 is TGTGCCAGCAGCTTAGAACGGACACGGACAGCTTTCTTT. V is TRBV11-2 and J is TRBJ1-1, with D possibly TRBD1 on 5 matching bases. The germline V gene has CDR1 SGHAT and CDR2 FQNNGV. The CDR3 totals 13 residues. V dropped 0 bases and J dropped 10 bases, with 12 bases sitting between them.

The chain links TRBV27 to TRBJ1-1, with D possibly being TRBD1 (5 bases). This CDR3 spans 13 amino acids. The germline V and J ends were trimmed by 5 bases and 5 bases, with 12 bases remaining between them. In germline, CDR1 is MNHEY, CDR2 SMNVEV (reference sequence). The CDR3 nucleotides are TGTGCCAGCAGTACCGGGGCGCGAACTGAAGCTTTCTTT. This translates into CASSTGARTEAFF.

The chain couples TRBV2 to TRBJ1-5; D is unclear. The CDR3 is 14 residues long. Deletions cut 6 bases from V and 1 base from J, with 10 bases between. Germline values: CDR1 SNHLY, CDR2 FYNNEI. CDR3 nucleotides: TGTGCCAGCAGATCCCCGACAAGCAATCAGCCCCAGCATTTT. This encodes CASRSPTSNQPQHF.

The chain is built from TRBV6-4 and TRBJ2-3; D not resolved. There are 17 residues in the CDR3. The ends were cut back, 0 bases at V and 3 bases at J, with 16 bases in the middle. In germline, CDR1 is MRHNA, CDR2 SNTAGT. The CDR3, as DNA: TGTGCCAGCAGTGACTCGATTTTTTCAGGAAAGACAGATACGCAGTATTTT. Protein sequence: CASSDSIFSGKTDTQYF.

This chain joins TRBV7-8 and TRBJ1-5; D not certain. The CDR3 extends over 15 amino acids. The V end lost 2 bases, the J end lost 2 bases, and 10 bases lay between the germline ends. Germline V lookup: CDR1 SGHVS, CDR2 FQNEAQ. Here the CDR3 DNA reads TGTGCCAGCAGCTTAACCCACGCGGGCAATCAGCCCCAGCATTTT. It yields the protein CASSLTHAGNQPQHF.

By its share, this clone is medium-sized. The chain has TRBV27 and TRBJ2-7; TRBD1 matches at 7 bases. The ends lost 3 bases at V and 0 bases at J; junction bases unmatched: 5. Looked up from germline, CDR1 is MNHEY and CDR2 is SMNVEV (reference sequence). This CDR3 contains 15 residues. This chain's CDR3 is CASSLGQTLSYEQYF. The CDR3, as DNA: TGTGCCAGCAGTTTGGGACAGACTCTCTCCTACGAGCAGTACTTC.

The chain carries TRBV19 and TRBJ1-2; 8 nucleotides align to TRBD1. V shed 3 bases, J shed 3 bases, and the junction held 3 bases outside the gene matches. The CDR3 contains 14 residues. Per germline, CDR1 LNHDA and CDR2 SQIVND (reference sequence). CDR3 coding DNA: TGTGCCAGTAGTATCAGGGGGCGGTACTATGGCTACACCTTC. This sequence encodes CASSIRGRYYGYTF.

This clone was recorded only once. The V and J genes are TRBV5-1 and TRBJ2-7; 9 nucleotides line up with TRBD1. Trimming at V came to 0 bases and at J to 2 bases, leaving 0 bases not matched to a gene. This CDR3 comprises 14 residues. Germline V gene data show CDR1 as SGHRS and CDR2 as YFSETQ. The CDR3 reads CASSLGTGAYEQYF. Written as DNA, the CDR3 is TGCGCCAGCAGCTTGGGGACAGGGGCCTACGAGCAGTACTTC. The complete variable domain, with remaining parts taken from reference TRBV5-1 and TRBJ2-7, reads KAGVTQTPRYLIKTRGQQVTLSCSPISGHRSVSWYQQTPGQGLQFLFEYFSETQRNKGNFPGRFSGRQFSNSRSEMNVSTLELGDSALYLCASSLGTGAYEQYFGPGTRLTVT.